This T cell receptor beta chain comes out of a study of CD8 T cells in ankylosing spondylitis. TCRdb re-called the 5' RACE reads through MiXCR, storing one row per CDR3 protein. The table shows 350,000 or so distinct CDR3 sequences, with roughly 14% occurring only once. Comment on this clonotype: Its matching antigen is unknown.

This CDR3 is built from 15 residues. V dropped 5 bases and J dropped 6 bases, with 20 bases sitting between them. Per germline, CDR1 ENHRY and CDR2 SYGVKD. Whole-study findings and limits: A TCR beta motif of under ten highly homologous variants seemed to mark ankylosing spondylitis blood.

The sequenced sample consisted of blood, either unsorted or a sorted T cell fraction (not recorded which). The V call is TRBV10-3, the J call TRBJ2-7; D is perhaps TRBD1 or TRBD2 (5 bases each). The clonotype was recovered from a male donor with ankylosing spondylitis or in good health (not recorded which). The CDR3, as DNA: TGTGCCATCAGTTCTCCAGAGAGGGGAGCGGCCGAGCAGTACTTC. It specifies CAISSPERGAAEQYF.